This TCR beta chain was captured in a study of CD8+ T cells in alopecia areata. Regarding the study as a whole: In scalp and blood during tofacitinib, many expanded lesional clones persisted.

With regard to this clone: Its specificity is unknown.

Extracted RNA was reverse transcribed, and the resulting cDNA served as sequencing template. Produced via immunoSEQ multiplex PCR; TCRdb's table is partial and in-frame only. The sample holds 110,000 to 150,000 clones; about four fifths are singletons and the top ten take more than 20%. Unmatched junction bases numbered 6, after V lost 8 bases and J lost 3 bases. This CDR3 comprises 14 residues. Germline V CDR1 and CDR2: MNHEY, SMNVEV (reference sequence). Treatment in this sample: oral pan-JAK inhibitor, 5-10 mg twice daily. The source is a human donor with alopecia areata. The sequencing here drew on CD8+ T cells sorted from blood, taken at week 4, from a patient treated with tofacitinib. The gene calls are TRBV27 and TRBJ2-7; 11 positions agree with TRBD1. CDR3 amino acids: CASPRDRGFYEQYF. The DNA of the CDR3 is TGTGCCAGCCCCCGGGACAGGGGGTTCTACGAGCAGTACTTC.